A single sample is the source of the 28 T cell receptor beta chains below, sequenced in a study of early T cells in non-severe SARS-CoV-2 infection. MiXCR, applied by TCRdb to the 5' RACE reads, yields one record per CDR3 protein. Counted here are tens of thousands of distinct CDR3 sequences, around 13% occurring once; the ten biggest clones make up roughly 4%. What was sequenced was whole blood. Every receptor here comes from an adult who was a healthcare worker with PCR-confirmed SARS-CoV-2 infection or an uninfected control (not recorded which).

The V gene is TRBV12-3 or TRBV12-4, the J gene TRBJ1-5; D is possibly TRBD1 (5 bases). V lost 6 bases and J lost 5, with 17 bases in between. The CDR3 totals 15 residues. CDR3 nucleotides: TGTGCCAGCAGCCCGGACACGGGAAGATATCAGCCCCAGCATTTT. Amino acid sequence: CASSPDTGRYQPQHF.

The V call is TRBV20-1, the J call TRBJ2-5; 7 bases are shared with TRBD2. Trimming cost V 5 bases and J 2 bases; bases outside gene matches: 5. The CDR3 length is 13 residues. From germline, CDR1 is DFQATT and CDR2 SNEGSKA (reference sequence). CDR3 coding DNA: TGCAGTGCTCAGAGCGGGAATCAAGAGACCCAGTACTTC. Translating gives CSAQSGNQETQYF.

Comment on this clonotype: The junction shows a germline mismatch at one end, possibly a read error. V and J are TRBV2 and TRBJ2-7, with D unresolved. Germline V gene data show CDR1 as SNHLY and CDR2 as FYNNEI. The CDR3 is made up of 10 amino acids. CDR3 in DNA: TGTACCAGCAGAAACTACGAGCAGTACTTC. Amino acid sequence: CTSRNYEQYF.

There are many counts of this clonotype. The V gene is TRBV20-1, the J gene TRBJ2-7, with D perhaps matching TRBD1 (5 bases). Germline CDR1 reads DFQATT; CDR2 reads SNEGSKA (reference sequence). This CDR3 is built from 14 residues. V lost 0 bases and J 0 bases, leaving 9 bases between the germline ends. Here the CDR3 DNA reads TGCAGTGCTAGAGAAGGGGTTGGCTCCTACGAGCAGTACTTC. This gives the protein CSAREGVGSYEQYF.

This clonotype has a count of ten or more. The chain employs TRBV7-9 and TRBJ1-5; D is undetermined. The CDR3 loop spans 14 amino acids. Trimming stripped 0 bases from V and 2 bases from J, with 5 bases between. Germline CDR1 SEHNR, CDR2 FQNEAQ (reference sequence). CDR3 sequence (DNA): TGTGCCAGCAGCTTAGCCGGGGGCAATCAGCCCCAGCATTTT. It yields the protein CASSLAGGNQPQHF. The full variable domain, completed using reference TRBV7-9 and TRBJ1-5, is DTGVSQNPRHKITKRGQNVTFRCDPISEHNRLYWYRQTLGQGPEFLTYFQNEAQLEKSRLLSDRFSAERPKGSFSTLEIQRTEQGDSAMYLCASSLAGGNQPQHFGDGTRLSIL.

This clonotype was seen at least ten times. The gene calls are TRBV4-1 and TRBJ2-7, with D perhaps being TRBD1 or TRBD2 (6 bases each). CDR3 length equals 16 residues. Trimming shortened V by 3 bases and J by 11 bases, and 26 bases separated the two germline ends. Germline V CDR1 and CDR2: MGHRA, YSYEKL. DNA for the CDR3: TGCGCCAGCAGCCAGGATAGGACAGCGGGTTCCCCTCGGGAGTACTTC. It yields the protein CASSQDRTAGSPREYF.

This clonotype turned up a few times. The chain recombines TRBV7-2 with TRBJ2-5, with TRBD1 as a possible D gene (6 bases). Germline CDR1 is SGHTA and CDR2 is FQGNSA. The CDR3 extends over 14 amino acids. Deletions cut 5 bases from V and 5 bases from J, with 15 bases between. The CDR3 DNA sequence: TGTGCCAGCAGCCTTCAACAGGGTCCTGAGACCCAGTACTTC. This gives the protein CASSLQQGPETQYF.

This clonotype was recorded many times. This chain joins TRBV12-3 or TRBV12-4 and TRBJ1-2, with TRBD1 matching over 7 bases. The V gene end was trimmed by 5 bases and the J gene end by 5 bases; junction bases not matched to a gene: 2. This CDR3 is built from 12 residues. As DNA, the CDR3 is TGTGCCAGCAGTGCGACAGGGTATGGCTACACCTTC. It translates to CASSATGYGYTF.

This clonotype was counted a few times. The chain carries TRBV3-1 and TRBJ1-4; 9 nucleotides match TRBD1. CDR3 size: 16 residues. Trimming took 1 base from V and 7 from J; bases not matched to a gene: 7. Germline V lookup: CDR1 LGHDT, CDR2 YNNKEL (reference sequence). The CDR3, as DNA: TGTGCCAGCAGCCAAGGGACAGGGGCCATTGGTGAAAAACTGTTTTTT. This sequence encodes CASSQGTGAIGEKLFF.

This clonotype has only a few counts. J is TRBJ1-1 and V is TRBV3-1; no clear D gene. CDR1 LGHDT and CDR2 YNNKEL come from the germline V gene (reference sequence). Trimming pared 1 base from V and 5 bases from J, leaving 17 bases between. This CDR3 contains 16 residues. The CDR3 loop is CASSQVPERGWTEAFF. The CDR3 bases are TGTGCCAGCAGCCAAGTACCTGAACGGGGTTGGACTGAAGCTTTCTTT.

This clonotype was recorded at least ten times. This chain uses TRBV7-2 with TRBJ2-3, with D unclear. Germline-derived CDR1 and CDR2 are SGHTA and FQGNSA. V was shortened by 6 bases and J by 0 bases, with 7 bases between the two germline ends. The length of the CDR3 is 13 residues. CDR3 DNA sequence: TGTGCCAGCAGACAAACTAGCACAGATACGCAGTATTTT. It is translated as CASRQTSTDTQYF.

This clonotype occurred a few times. This chain uses TRBV4-1 with TRBJ2-5; D remains ambiguous. This CDR3 is 13 amino acids long. Trimming took off 4 bases at V and 2 bases at J, with 8 bases between the two ends. The V gene's germline CDR1 is MGHRA and CDR2 YSYEKL. The CDR3 nucleotides are TGCGCCAGCAGCCTAAACCGTCAAGAGACCCAGTACTTC. Translation gives CASSLNRQETQYF.

This clonotype was seen a handful of times. The chain combines TRBV2 with TRBJ2-7; possible D gene TRBD2, 6 bases. The CDR3 sequence is 14 residues long. Germline loops: CDR1 SNHLY, CDR2 FYNNEI. Trimming shortened V by 3 bases and J by 3 bases, and 12 bases separated the two germline ends. The CDR3 is CASSERGLGYEQYF. CDR3 bases: TGTGCCAGCAGTGAGAGGGGACTCGGCTACGAGCAGTACTTC.

This clonotype was found a few times. The chain links TRBV27 to TRBJ2-1; 9 bases fit TRBD1. Germline V CDR1 and CDR2: MNHEY, SMNVEV (reference sequence). The CDR3 consists of 14 residues. Losses at the gene ends were 8 bases for V and 7 bases for J; bases not matched to a gene: 9. Here the CDR3 DNA reads TGTGCCAGCTCCCGGGACAGGGTAGGAAATGAGCAGTTCTTC. Translated: CASSRDRVGNEQFF.

This clonotype was seen many times. The chain links TRBV28 to TRBJ2-5; 7 positions match TRBD1. V was pared by 7 bases and J by 4 bases, with 6 bases of the junction left unmatched. CDR1 is MDHEN, CDR2 SYDVKM, per germline. This CDR3 is built from 13 residues. The CDR3 DNA sequence: TGTGCCAGCACGCGACAGGGTACAGAGACCCAGTACTTC. It yields the protein CASTRQGTETQYF.

The V gene is TRBV6-5, the J gene TRBJ1-2; possible D gene TRBD1, 5 bases. The germline gives CDR1 MNHEY, CDR2 SVGAGI. V was pared by 6 bases and J by 6 bases, with 23 bases between. This CDR3 is built from 16 residues. The CDR3 sequence: CASRYGGGTEAHGYTF. The CDR3 nucleotides read TGTGCCAGCAGATACGGAGGAGGGACGGAGGCGCATGGCTACACCTTC.

This chain uses TRBV4-3 with TRBJ1-2, with 9 nucleotides matching TRBD1. Trimming at V came to 0 bases and at J to 4 bases, leaving 9 bases not matched to a gene. The CDR3 has 17 amino acids. Looked up from germline, CDR1 is LGHNA and CDR2 is YSLEER. The CDR3 DNA reads TGCGCCAGCAGCCAAGATAGATCGGGACAGGGACTCTATGGCTACACCTTC. The encoded protein is CASSQDRSGQGLYGYTF.

This clonotype showed up many times. The chain joins TRBV4-1 to TRBJ2-3; D uncertain. The germline V gene encodes CDR1 MGHRA and CDR2 YSYEKL. Trimming cost V 3 bases and J 2 bases, with 21 bases left between them. The CDR3 has 18 residues. The CDR3 region is CASSHEDIQTPSTDTQYF. In DNA, the CDR3 is TGCGCCAGCAGCCATGAGGATATTCAAACCCCCTCCACAGATACGCAGTATTTT.

Many counts were recorded for this clonotype. This sequence joins TRBV19 and TRBJ1-2, with a possible D match to TRBD1 (5 bases). V shed 4 bases and J shed 4 bases, with 10 bases lying between them. Germline V gene lookup returns CDR1 LNHDA and CDR2 SQIVND (reference sequence). This CDR3 spans 13 amino acids. The CDR3 DNA reads as TGTGCCAGTAGTACCCTCGGGGGCTATGGCTACACCTTC. It specifies CASSTLGGYGYTF.

This clonotype was counted at least ten times. V usage is TRBV29-1 and J usage is TRBJ2-1, with 11 positions matching TRBD2. The CDR3 contains 13 residues. Germline assignment: CDR1 SQVTM and CDR2 ANQGSEA. The V and J ends lost 4 bases and 7 bases, in that order; junction bases with no gene match: 3. The CDR3: CSVGLAGGNEQFF. The CDR3 DNA reads as TGCAGCGTTGGTCTAGCGGGAGGTAATGAGCAGTTCTTC.

This clonotype was seen many times. The chain recombines TRBV5-8 with TRBJ2-5, with 10 nucleotides matching TRBD2. The CDR3 has 17 residues. The ends lost 0 bases at V and 4 bases at J; junction bases unmatched: 9. Germline CDR1 is SGHTS and CDR2 is YDEGEE. This chain's CDR3 is CASSLEASGGQGETQYF. The CDR3 region has the DNA TGTGCCAGCAGCTTGGAGGCTAGCGGGGGCCAGGGAGAGACCCAGTACTTC.

V and J are TRBV2 and TRBJ2-7, with D possibly matching TRBD2 (6 bases). The V gene lost 7 bases and the J gene lost 1 base, with 14 bases spanning the gap. The CDR3 has 14 amino acids. CDR1 SNHLY and CDR2 FYNNEI come from the germline V gene. The CDR3 spells CASKVPGESYEQYF. CDR3 DNA sequence: TGTGCCAGCAAGGTGCCGGGAGAGTCCTACGAGCAGTACTTC.

This clonotype has only a few counts. The chain uses TRBV27 and TRBJ2-2; D ambiguous. Germline values: CDR1 MNHEY, CDR2 SMNVEV (reference sequence). Trimming cost V 6 bases and J 5 bases, with 7 bases left between them. The CDR3 totals 12 residues. The DNA of the CDR3 is TGTGCCAGCAGCAAGGGAACCGGGGAGCTGTTTTTT. The encoded protein is CASSKGTGELFF.

This chain joins TRBV6-6 and TRBJ2-1; no clear D. There are 15 residues in the CDR3. V dropped 1 base and J dropped 5 bases, with 12 bases sitting between them. The germline gives CDR1 MNHNY, CDR2 SVGAGI (reference sequence). The CDR3 DNA follows: TGTGCCAGCAGTTACTACCCTACTAAAAACAATGAGCAGTTCTTC. Residues: CASSYYPTKNNEQFF.

On this clonotype: This may be a read error, as it is one base from a much larger clone. The chain recombines TRBV7-2 with TRBJ2-7; D remains ambiguous. The CDR3 has 14 amino acids. Looked up from germline, CDR1 is SGHTA and CDR2 is FQGNSA. CDR3: CASSIASSTYEQYF. As DNA, the CDR3 is TGTGCCAGCAGCATAGCAAGCAGCACCTACGAGCAGTACTTC.

The gene calls are TRBV6-1 and TRBJ2-1; D is tentatively TRBD1 or TRBD2 (5 bases each). The CDR3 consists of 15 residues. V gave up 6 bases and J gave up 6 bases, with 18 bases separating them. Per the germline V gene, CDR1 is MNHNS and CDR2 is SASEGT. In DNA, the CDR3 is TGTGCCAGCAGCAGAAAGCTCCTTGGGGGCAATGAGCAGTTCTTC. Protein sequence: CASSRKLLGGNEQFF.

V is TRBV25-1 and J is TRBJ1-2, with D possibly TRBD1 on 6 matching bases. The V gene's germline CDR1 is MGHDK and CDR2 SYGVNS. V lost 6 bases and J lost 7, with 15 bases in between. The CDR3 runs 13 residues. CDR3 bases: TGTGCCAGCAGGGCTACAGGGACGCGTGGCTACACCTTC. Translation: CASRATGTRGYTF.

This clonotype occurred many times. This sequence joins TRBV2 and TRBJ2-3, with 8 bases matching TRBD1. The CDR3 covers 16 residues. The V gene end was trimmed by 4 bases and the J gene end by 2 bases; junction bases not matched to a gene: 8. The V gene's germline CDR1 is SNHLY and CDR2 FYNNEI. The CDR3 loop reads CASSARDRRITDTQYF. DNA for the CDR3: TGTGCCAGCAGTGCTAGGGACAGGAGAATCACAGATACGCAGTATTTT.